Shown below are 28 T cell receptor beta chains from a single sample sequenced in a study of T cells in Graves' hyperthyroidism and ophthalmopathy. TCR beta CDR3 region amplification was performed from RNA transcripts. Initially, a first-round RT-PCR of the TCR CDR3 employed the HTBI primer set. TCRdb re-analysed the multiplex PCR reads in MiXCR, keeping a single row per CDR3 protein. The sample carries about 360,000 distinct CDR3 sequences, 15% to 20% recorded once. Sequenced material: blood. These receptors were obtained from a woman aged 18-29 years with Graves' hyperthyroidism.

For the CDR3, the DNA is TGTGCCAGCAGCTTGACAGGAGCTACCAAATCACCCCTCCACTTT. Translated, it gives CASSLTGATKSPLHF. The V call is TRBV7-9, the J call TRBJ1-6; the D gene is possibly TRBD1 (6 bases). There are 15 residues in the CDR3. V was cut by 3 bases and J by 10 bases, with 16 bases left in between. The germline V gene has CDR1 SEHNR and CDR2 FQNEAQ (reference sequence).

This clonotype was recorded a few times. The chain combines TRBV12-3 or TRBV12-4 with TRBJ2-5, with a weak D call TRBD1 (6 bases). The CDR3 totals 13 residues. The V and J ends lost 3 bases and 6 bases respectively, with 11 bases between them. The CDR3 loop reads CASSFYRDQTQYF. The CDR3 DNA is TGTGCCAGCAGTTTTTACAGGGACCAGACCCAGTACTTC.

This clonotype was counted many times. This chain uses TRBV9 with TRBJ1-2; D ambiguous. Trimming stripped 0 bases from V and 2 bases from J, with 8 bases between. CDR1 and CDR2 from the germline V gene are SGDLS and YYNGEE. The CDR3 covers 14 residues. As DNA, the CDR3 is TGTGCCAGCAGCGTAGACGGCAGGAACTATGGCTACACCTTC. Translating gives CASSVDGRNYGYTF.

This clonotype was detected many times. No conserved phenylalanine or tryptophan is present at the end of the CDR3, so a read error is the likely explanation. The chain carries TRBV11-2 and TRBJ1-2; D remains unclear. This CDR3 contains 12 residues. CDR1 and CDR2 (germline): SGHAT, FQNNGV. With 6 bases removed from V and 8 bases from J, the gap between germline ends came to 13 bases. The chain's CDR3 is CASSPDREGYTL. The CDR3 bases are TGTGCCAGCAGTCCCGACCGGGAAGGCTACACCCTC.

In this sample, this clonotype turned up many times. CDR3 sequence reads: CASSPTGTGGYEQYF. CDR3 sequence (DNA): TGCGCCAGCAGCCCAACCGGGACAGGGGGCTACGAGCAGTACTTC. V is TRBV5-1 and J is TRBJ2-7, with 11 bases lining up with TRBD1. This CDR3 comprises 15 residues. The germline CDR1 and CDR2 sequences are SGHRS and YFSETQ. Trimming removed 4 bases from V and 3 bases from J; junction bases left unmatched: 6.

This chain connects TRBV12-3 or TRBV12-4 to TRBJ2-7; D gene unclear. Trimming removed 3 bases from V and 4 bases from J, with 7 bases in between. CDR3 length: 12 amino acids. DNA for the CDR3: TGTGCCAGCAGTTTCATAGGGTACGAGCAGTACTTC. Translation: CASSFIGYEQYF.

This clonotype was recorded many times. Sequence at one end of the junction differs from germline and may be a read error. The chain is built from TRBV7-7 and TRBJ2-7; 7 nucleotides align to TRBD1. This CDR3 spans 17 amino acids. Germline CDR1 is SSHAT and CDR2 is FNYEAQ (reference sequence). CDR3 coding DNA: TGTGCTAGCAGCTTATGGCCCCCGCCTGACAGGGACCACGAGCAGTACTTC. Amino acids: CASSLWPPPDRDHEQYF.

The chain links TRBV6-1 to TRBJ2-2; no firm D call. The CDR3 is made up of 13 amino acids. V was cut by 2 bases and J by 8 bases, with 9 bases left in between. Germline V gene sequence: CDR1 MNHNS, CDR2 SASEGT. The CDR3 loop reads CASSENTPGELFF. The DNA of the CDR3 is TGTGCCAGCAGTGAAAACACCCCGGGGGAGCTGTTTTTT.

This clonotype has at least ten counts. The genes are TRBV6-1 and TRBJ1-1; 8 positions match TRBD1. The V and J ends lost 4 bases and 5 bases, in that order; junction bases with no gene match: 9. Germline assignment: CDR1 MNHNS and CDR2 SASEGT. This CDR3 is built from 15 residues. Here the CDR3 reads CASSALTGVETEAFF. The DNA for the CDR3 is TGTGCCAGCAGTGCACTGACAGGGGTAGAGACTGAAGCTTTCTTT.

This clonotype was counted ten times or more. The chain links TRBV7-6 to TRBJ1-1; D uncertain. Germline-derived CDR1 and CDR2 are SGHVS and FNYEAQ. V was clipped by 5 bases and J by 1 base, with 17 bases between them. CDR3 length: 16 amino acids. The CDR3 sequence is CASSPRPPGRNTEAFF. The CDR3 nucleotides read TGTGCCAGCAGCCCCAGACCGCCCGGTCGGAACACTGAAGCTTTCTTT.

The chain uses TRBV9 and TRBJ1-6; a weak D match, TRBD1 (5 bases). Per germline, CDR1 SGDLS and CDR2 YYNGEE. This CDR3 region has 15 residues. Between the trimmed V and J ends, which lost 3 bases and 6 bases, there was a span of 13 bases. The CDR3 loop is CASSATRGINSPLHF. The CDR3 coding sequence is TGTGCCAGCAGCGCAACCCGGGGGATTAATTCACCCCTCCACTTT.

This chain connects TRBV5-1 to TRBJ2-4, with D perhaps being TRBD1 or TRBD2 (6 bases each). CDR1 SGHRS and CDR2 YFSETQ come from the germline V gene. Trimming stripped 3 bases from V and 4 bases from J, with 11 bases between. The CDR3 runs to 14 residues. CDR3 amino acids: CASSWGAGKNIQYF. The CDR3 DNA reads TGCGCCAGCAGCTGGGGGGCGGGGAAAAACATTCAGTACTTC.

At least ten counts were recorded for this clonotype. The chain has TRBV28 and TRBJ2-2; D unresolved. V was clipped by 7 bases and J by 5 bases, with 5 bases between them. CDR1 is MDHEN, CDR2 SYDVKM, per germline. The CDR3 loop spans 11 amino acids. The CDR3: CASTATGELFF. CDR3 sequence (DNA): TGTGCCAGCACGGCTACCGGGGAGCTGTTTTTT.

At least ten counts were recorded for this clonotype. V and J are TRBV24-1 and TRBJ2-7, with D tentatively TRBD2 (5 bases). Germline loops: CDR1 KGHDR, CDR2 SFDVKD. The V end was cut by 4 bases, the J end by 2 bases, with 11 bases between. The CDR3 contains 14 residues. The CDR3: CATSEASTTYEQYF. In DNA form, the CDR3 reads TGTGCCACCAGTGAAGCTAGCACCACCTACGAGCAGTACTTC.

In this sample, this clonotype turned up many times. The J gene is TRBJ1-1, the V gene TRBV28, with TRBD1 matching 7 bases. CDR1 and CDR2 from the germline V gene are MDHEN and SYDVKM. This CDR3 is built from 14 residues. The ends lost 6 bases at V and 11 bases at J; junction bases unmatched: 15. The CDR3 sequence: CASSQKSYRGSAFF. CDR3 sequence (DNA): TGTGCCAGCAGCCAAAAATCCTACAGGGGATCTGCTTTCTTT. Complete variable domain (other parts from reference TRBV28 and TRBJ1-1): DVKVTQSSRYLVKRTGEKVFLECVQDMDHENMFWYRQDPGLGLRLIYFSYDVKMKEKGDIPEGYSVSREKKERFSLILESASTNQTSMYLCASSQKSYRGSAFFGQGTRLTVV.

There are many counts of this clonotype. This rearrangement joins TRBV20-1 to TRBJ2-5; 7 bases are shared with TRBD1. The ends lost 0 bases at V and 2 bases at J; junction bases unmatched: 3. The CDR3 totals 14 residues. Germline V gives CDR1 DFQATT, CDR2 SNEGSKA (reference sequence). The chain's CDR3 is CSARDGRGQETQYF. The CDR3 nucleotides read TGCAGTGCTAGAGACGGCAGGGGGCAAGAGACCCAGTACTTC.

The sample holds many counts of this clonotype. The CDR3 does not close with the conserved phenylalanine or tryptophan, likely indicating a read error. CDR3 sequence: CATAGRDSYEQYS. The CDR3, as DNA: TGTGCCACCGCCGGCCGAGACTCCTACGAGCAGTACTCC. This chain joins TRBV10-3 and TRBJ2-7; D gene unclear. The germline CDR1 and CDR2 sequences are ENHRY and SYGVKD. V was cut by 10 bases and J by 0 bases, with 13 bases left in between. The CDR3 totals 13 residues.

This clonotype was picked up many times. The chain is built from TRBV30 and TRBJ2-7; D unclear. The V end was cut by 2 bases, the J end by 3 bases, with 8 bases between. This CDR3 is built from 12 residues. Per germline, CDR1 GTSNPN and CDR2 SVGIG (reference sequence). The CDR3 DNA is TGTGCCTGGAGTCCGACAAACTACGAGCAGTACTTC. Translating gives CAWSPTNYEQYF.

This clonotype was picked up many times. V usage is TRBV2 and J usage is TRBJ2-5; D gene ambiguous. The CDR3 is 12 amino acids. Germline V gene lookup returns CDR1 SNHLY and CDR2 FYNNEI. V was trimmed by 6 bases and J by 7 bases, leaving 12 bases between them. DNA for the CDR3: TGTGCCAGCAGCCTCCTTCCTGGGACCCAGTACTTC. Translated: CASSLLPGTQYF.

This chain links TRBV11-2 with TRBJ2-7; TRBD1 agrees at 8 bases. CDR3 size: 16 residues. Germline values: CDR1 SGHAT, CDR2 FQNNGV. V lost 5 bases, J lost 3 bases, and 12 bases stayed unmatched. The CDR3 DNA sequence: TGTGCCAGCAGCCCCCCCGGGACAGGTTTCCTCTACGAGCAGTACTTC. Amino acids: CASSPPGTGFLYEQYF.

This chain links TRBV5-1 with TRBJ1-1; D remains ambiguous. Trimming left V 4 bases short and J 3 bases short, with 10 bases between. CDR3 length: 13 residues. Germline values: CDR1 SGHRS, CDR2 YFSETQ. As DNA, the CDR3 is TGCGCCAGCAGCGGAACACCGGACACTGAAGCTTTCTTT. This gives the protein CASSGTPDTEAFF.

The CDR3 DNA reads TGCAGCGTTGACGCAGGGCCCGGGGAGCTGTTTTTT. Amino acids: CSVDAGPGELFF. The rearrangement links TRBV29-1 to TRBJ2-2, with a possible D match to TRBD1 (5 bases). This CDR3 region has 12 residues. The V gene's germline CDR1 is SQVTM and CDR2 ANQGSEA. The V end lost 3 bases, the J end lost 6 bases, and 8 bases lay between the germline ends.

This clonotype occurred many times. The chain links TRBV9 to TRBJ1-2, with no clear D. CDR1 and CDR2 (germline): SGDLS, YYNGEE. The CDR3 extends over 14 amino acids. The V and J ends lost 0 bases and 2 bases respectively, with 8 bases between them. The DNA of the CDR3 is TGTGCCAGCAGCGTAGCGAGCGGAAACTATGGCTACACCTTC. It specifies CASSVASGNYGYTF.

This clonotype appeared many times. This chain joins TRBV11-2 and TRBJ1-1; possibly TRBD1 for D (6 bases). With 2 bases removed from V and 8 bases from J, the gap between germline ends came to 12 bases. The CDR3 runs 13 residues. Germline V gene data show CDR1 as SGHAT and CDR2 as FQNNGV. The CDR3 region is CASSLYRATEAFF. The CDR3 DNA reads TGTGCCAGCAGCTTATACAGGGCCACCGAAGCTTTCTTT.

The sample holds many counts of this clonotype. CDR3: CASSVGQANTEAFF. Written as DNA, the CDR3 is TGCGCCAGCAGCGTGGGACAGGCGAACACTGAAGCTTTCTTT. This chain connects TRBV5-1 to TRBJ1-1; 8 nucleotides match TRBD1. This CDR3 region has 14 residues. The V gene end was trimmed by 4 bases and the J gene end by 1 base; junction bases not matched to a gene: 3. Germline V gene lookup returns CDR1 SGHRS and CDR2 YFSETQ.

This clonotype was seen many times. The chain combines TRBV6-1 with TRBJ2-3; 9 bases align to TRBD2. From germline, CDR1 is MNHNS and CDR2 SASEGT. J lost 4 bases, V lost 6 bases, and 5 bases had no gene match. The CDR3 sequence is 14 residues long. The CDR3 nucleotides read TGTGCCAGCAGACGGGGACTAGCTGCAGATACGCAGTATTTT. Protein product: CASRRGLAADTQYF.

The sample holds many counts of this clonotype. The chain carries TRBV20-1 and TRBJ2-5; 7 nucleotides match TRBD2. Looked up from germline, CDR1 is DFQATT and CDR2 is SNEGSKA (reference sequence). V trimming: 6 bases; J trimming: 4 bases; junction bases outside the gene matches: 11. CDR3 length: 14 residues. Here the CDR3 DNA reads TGCAGTGCCGGTTGGGCGGGGGAGGGAGAGACCCAGTACTTC. Protein product: CSAGWAGEGETQYF.

This clonotype was detected only a few times. V and J are TRBV3-1 and TRBJ1-1; D remains unclear. Germline-derived CDR1 and CDR2 are LGHDT and YNNKEL (reference sequence). V was cut by 2 bases and J by 9 bases, with 10 bases left in between. The CDR3 has 12 amino acids. The CDR3 DNA reads as TGTGCCAGCAGCCAAACCGGAGGAAAAGCTTTCTTT. This encodes CASSQTGGKAFF.